One and the same sample provided the 17 T cell receptor beta chains below, sequenced in a study of control samples from healthy donors and cancer patients. TCRdb keeps only in-frame clones here, not all; method: immunoSEQ multiplex PCR. The sample has tens of thousands of clones; roughly 90% are singletons. Sequencing was done on a sample of blood. These receptors originate from a woman in her sixties or seventies in good health.

The V and J genes are TRBV6-5 and TRBJ1-6, with D tentatively TRBD1 (5 bases). V was cut by 6 bases and J by 8 bases, with 17 bases left in between. The length of the CDR3 is 15 residues. Germline-derived CDR1 and CDR2 are MNHEY and SVGAGI. The CDR3, as DNA: TGTGCCAGCAGCACCATCAGGGAGAGGGATTCACCCCTCCACTTT. It specifies CASSTIRERDSPLHF.

This chain connects TRBV30 to TRBJ1-5, with D perhaps matching TRBD1 (5 bases). With 2 bases removed from V and 0 bases from J, the gap between germline ends came to 11 bases. Germline V gene lookup returns CDR1 GTSNPN and CDR2 SVGIG (reference sequence). CDR3 size: 15 residues. As DNA, the CDR3 is TGTGCCTGGAGTTGGGGGGACCGTAGCAATCAGCCCCAGCATTTT. Its translation is CAWSWGDRSNQPQHF. Using reference TRBV30 and TRBJ1-5 for the parts outside the CDR3, the full variable domain is SQTIHQWPATLVQPVGSPLSLECTVEGTSNPNLYWYRQAAGRGLQLLFYSVGIGQISSEVPQNLSASRPQDRQFILSSKKLLLSDSGFYLCAWSWGDRSNQPQHFGDGTRLSIL.

The gene calls are TRBV13 and TRBJ2-1; the D is unclear. The ends were cut back, 5 bases at V and 0 bases at J, with 17 bases in the middle. CDR1 PRHDT and CDR2 FYEKMQ come from the germline V gene (reference sequence). The CDR3 runs to 17 residues. This CDR3 reads CASSPPLSLSSYNEQFF. In nucleotides, the CDR3 is TGTGCCAGCAGCCCCCCATTATCCCTCAGCTCCTACAATGAGCAGTTCTTC. The full variable domain, its missing parts supplied by reference TRBV13 and TRBJ2-1, is AAGVIQSPRHLIKEKRETATLKCYPIPRHDTVYWYQQGPGQDPQFLISFYEKMQSDKGSIPDRFSAQQFSDYHSELNMSSLELGDSALYFCASSPPLSLSSYNEQFFGPGTRLTVL.

The V gene is TRBV10-3, the J gene TRBJ1-2; no firm D call. Trimming left V 7 bases short and J 3 bases short, with 9 bases between. Germline lookup yields CDR1 ENHRY and CDR2 SYGVKD. This CDR3 has 12 amino acids. CDR3 bases: TGTGCCATCATGGGCAGCGACTATGGCTACACCTTC. Translating it yields CAIMGSDYGYTF.

The rearrangement links TRBV11-2 to TRBJ1-1; D is ambiguous. The V end was cut by 5 bases, the J end by 6 bases, with 13 bases between. CDR1 is SGHAT and CDR2 is FQNNGV in the germline V gene. There are 13 residues in the CDR3. CDR3 residues: CASSPERISEAFF. The CDR3 region has the DNA TGTGCCAGCAGCCCAGAAAGAATCTCTGAAGCTTTCTTT.

As for this clone: Different DNA sequences within this sample yield the same CDR3. The chain recombines TRBV19 with TRBJ1-2, with 8 bases fitting TRBD1. Losses at the gene ends were 4 bases for V and 3 bases for J; bases not matched to a gene: 4. The CDR3 consists of 14 residues. Per the germline V gene, CDR1 is LNHDA and CDR2 is SQIVND (reference sequence). This CDR3 is CASSRATGDYGYTF. The CDR3 nucleotides are TGTGCCAGTAGTAGGGCGACAGGGGACTATGGCTACACCTTC.

This clone appeared once. The V gene is TRBV2, the J gene TRBJ2-2; 14 nucleotides agree with TRBD2. CDR1 SNHLY and CDR2 FYNNEI come from the germline V gene. This CDR3 has 17 residues. The J segment lost 6 bases and the V segment lost 5 bases, leaving 8 bases of the junction unmatched. Written as DNA, the CDR3 is TGTGCCAGCAGTCGACTAGCGGGAGGGCCTGATGCCGGGGAGCTGTTTTTT. This gives the protein CASSRLAGGPDAGELFF. The variable domain in full, with the rest retrieved from reference TRBV2 and TRBJ2-2, is EPEVTQTPSHQVTQMGQEVILRCVPISNHLYFYWYRQILGQKVEFLVSFYNNEISEKSEIFDDQFSVERPDGSNFTLKIRSTKLEDSAMYFCASSRLAGGPDAGELFFGEGSRLTVL.

This clone appeared a single time. J is TRBJ1-1 and V is TRBV7-9, with D uncertain. CDR3 length: 14 amino acids. V shed 3 bases and J shed 2 bases, with 10 bases lying between them. CDR1 is SEHNR, CDR2 FQNEAQ, per germline (reference sequence). The CDR3: CASSFRAGNTEAFF. CDR3 in DNA: TGTGCCAGCAGCTTTAGGGCCGGAAACACTGAAGCTTTCTTT.

V usage is TRBV6-6 and J usage is TRBJ2-7, with D perhaps matching TRBD1 (5 bases). V gave up 4 bases and J gave up 5 bases, with 21 bases separating them. The CDR3 spans 16 residues. Per germline, CDR1 MNHNY and CDR2 SVGAGI (reference sequence). In nucleotides, the CDR3 is TGTGCCAGCAGTTGGCTGAGGCAGGGAATAAGAGACGAGCAGTACTTC. Its translation is CASSWLRQGIRDEQYF.

This clone was counted a single time. The chain recombines TRBV2 with TRBJ2-3, with 10 positions matching TRBD2. CDR1 is SNHLY, CDR2 FYNNEI, per germline. The CDR3 has 16 residues. V dropped 4 bases and J dropped 2; count of bases not matched to a gene: 6. CDR3 bases: TGTGCCAGCAGTGGGGATAGCGGGGGGCCCACAGATACGCAGTATTTT. Translation: CASSGDSGGPTDTQYF. Based on the CDR3 plus reference TRBV2 and TRBJ2-3, the full variable domain is EPEVTQTPSHQVTQMGQEVILRCVPISNHLYFYWYRQILGQKVEFLVSFYNNEISEKSEIFDDQFSVERPDGSNFTLKIRSTKLEDSAMYFCASSGDSGGPTDTQYFGPGTRLTVL.

Regarding this clone: The identical CDR3 is also encoded by other nucleotide sequences in the sample. This chain joins TRBV5-1 and TRBJ2-3; 8 positions agree with TRBD1. The CDR3 is made up of 16 amino acids. The trim removed 4 bases at V and 2 bases at J, leaving 9 bases unmatched. Per germline, CDR1 SGHRS and CDR2 YFSETQ. CDR3 coding DNA: TGCGCCAGCAGCCTGGGCGGACAGGGATACACAGATACGCAGTATTTT. Protein sequence: CASSLGGQGYTDTQYF.

This clone was seen only a few times. This rearrangement joins TRBV27 to TRBJ1-1, with TRBD1 identical over 7 bases. V lost 1 base, J lost 1 base, and 3 bases stayed unmatched. The CDR3 has 15 residues. Germline V gives CDR1 MNHEY, CDR2 SMNVEV (reference sequence). The CDR3 DNA reads TGTGCCAGCAGTTTATGGCGGGACAGGAACACTGAAGCTTTCTTT. Amino acids: CASSLWRDRNTEAFF.

The chain combines TRBV18 with TRBJ2-7; 7 nucleotides align to TRBD1. Per germline, CDR1 KGHSH and CDR2 LQKENI. The CDR3 covers 16 residues. Trimming removed 2 bases from V and 0 bases from J; junction bases left unmatched: 7. CDR3 DNA sequence: TGTGCCAGCTCACCAAGGAGCTGGGACAGCTCCTACGAGCAGTACTTC. Its translation: CASSPRSWDSSYEQYF.

This clone was observed a handful of times. This chain joins TRBV5-1 and TRBJ1-1; perhaps TRBD1 as D (5 bases). This CDR3 region has 17 residues. CDR1 is SGHRS and CDR2 is YFSETQ in the germline V gene. The germline V and J ends were trimmed by 6 bases and 1 base, with 22 bases remaining between them. The CDR3 coding sequence is TGCGCCAGCACCGTCGGCTGGATCGCAGGGCCGAACACTGAAGCTTTCTTT. Protein: CASTVGWIAGPNTEAFF.

The gene calls are TRBV2 and TRBJ1-1; a weak D match, TRBD1 (6 bases). This CDR3 region has 12 residues. Germline CDR1 SNHLY, CDR2 FYNNEI. Trimming cost V 8 bases and J 1 base, with 8 bases left between them. DNA of the CDR3: TGTGCCAGCGACAGGCGGAACACTGAAGCTTTCTTT. The encoded protein is CASDRRNTEAFF.

J is TRBJ1-1 and V is TRBV27; 10 nucleotides match TRBD1. This CDR3 has 15 residues. The V gene's germline CDR1 is MNHEY and CDR2 SMNVEV (reference sequence). Germline trimming cut 5 bases from V and 3 bases from J; bases unmatched to any gene: 6. CDR3 sequence (DNA): TGTGCCAGCAGTCCTTTGGGACAGGGGTACACTGAAGCTTTCTTT. Translated, it gives CASSPLGQGYTEAFF.

The chain links TRBV21-1 to TRBJ2-1; the table's D call, TRBD2, has no DNA check behind it. TRBV21-1 represents a pseudogene. This CDR3 has 17 residues. The CDR3 reads CASSKWPTSGRGDEQFF. The CDR3 nucleotides read TGTGCCAGCAGCAAATGGCCAACTAGCGGGAGGGGGGATGAGCAGTTCTTC.